Shown below are 12 T cell receptor beta chains from a single sample sequenced in a study of regulatory T cells in long-lasting Graves disease. The time point: newly diagnosed GD, antithyroid drugs for less than 3 months. There was RNA extracted from PBMCs, and the TCR library was made from it. iRepertoire HTBI primers and Arm-PCR of CDR3 regions built TCR beta libraries. Each CDR3 protein gets one entry after TCRdb re-called the multiplex PCR reads with MiXCR. The table lists about 430,000 distinct CDR3 sequences, roughly 15% of them singletons. The sample was also reused in another study, on T cells in Graves' hyperthyroidism and ophthalmopathy.

Sequenced here: peripheral blood mononuclear cells (PBMCs), sampled at new diagnosis, from a patient treated with antithyroid drugs. Source of these receptors: a middle-aged woman with Graves disease.

This clonotype has at least ten counts. The rearrangement joins TRBV3-1 to TRBJ2-1; no definite D call. CDR3 length equals 14 residues. Trimming cost V 3 bases and J 9 bases, with 15 bases left between them. Looked up from germline, CDR1 is LGHDT and CDR2 is YNNKEL (reference sequence). The CDR3: CASSHLNSLGEQFF. CDR3 nucleotides: TGTGCCAGCAGCCACCTAAATAGTCTCGGTGAGCAGTTCTTC.

Ten or more counts support this clonotype. The CDR3 reads CASSSDSYSGNTIYF. CDR3 coding DNA: TGTGCCAGCAGTTCGGACAGCTACTCTGGAAACACCATATATTTT. The rearrangement uses TRBV12-3 or TRBV12-4 and TRBJ1-3, with D possibly being TRBD1 (6 bases). V shed 4 bases and J shed 0 bases, with 10 bases lying between them. This CDR3 contains 15 residues.

This clonotype occurred a few times. Being one base from a much bigger clone, this may be a read error. The genes are TRBV28 and TRBJ1-5; TRBD1 aligns across 10 bases. The length of the CDR3 is 16 residues. The trim removed 8 bases at V and 2 bases at J, leaving 9 bases unmatched. Germline assignment: CDR1 MDHEN and CDR2 SYDVKM. The CDR3 DNA follows: TGTGCCAGCGGTTCCCGGGACAGGGGAGGCAATCAGCCCCAGCATTTT. This codes for CASGSRDRGGNQPQHF.

In its sample, this clonotype was seen a few times. V and J are TRBV19 and TRBJ2-1; TRBD1 agrees at 7 bases. Germline V gives CDR1 LNHDA, CDR2 SQIVND (reference sequence). The CDR3 covers 15 residues. With 7 bases clipped from V and 4 bases from J, the junction kept 10 bases outside the gene matches. CDR3: CASKKRGQTYNEQFF. The CDR3 DNA reads as TGTGCCAGTAAAAAACGGGGACAGACATACAATGAGCAGTTCTTC.

This clonotype was counted ten times or more. CDR3 in DNA: TGTGCCAGCAGTTTATGGATTGGCGAGCAGTACTTC. Encoded protein: CASSLWIGEQYF. This rearrangement joins TRBV28 to TRBJ2-7; no reliable D call. Germline V gives CDR1 MDHEN, CDR2 SYDVKM. V lost 0 bases to trimming and J lost 6 bases, with 6 bases between them. The CDR3 runs 12 residues.

The chain links TRBV2 to TRBJ2-1; TRBD2 agrees at 8 bases. Germline-derived CDR1 and CDR2 are SNHLY and FYNNEI. V shed 8 bases, J shed 0 bases, and the junction held 6 bases outside the gene matches. The CDR3 totals 15 residues. CDR3 DNA: TGTGCCAGCCGGGGGGGATTTAGCTCCTACAATGAGCAGTTCTTC. This codes for CASRGGFSSYNEQFF.

This clonotype has only a few counts. The chain's CDR3 is CAIRDSVQETQYF. The CDR3 region has the DNA TGTGCCATCAGAGACAGCGTTCAAGAGACCCAGTACTTC. The V and J genes are TRBV10-3 and TRBJ2-5, with TRBD1 as a possible D gene (5 bases). Germline-derived CDR1 and CDR2 are ENHRY and SYGVKD. The CDR3 has 13 residues. Trimming left V 6 bases short and J 2 bases short, with 10 bases between.

This clonotype was counted only a few times. The gene calls are TRBV19 and TRBJ2-2; TRBD1 matches at 8 bases. Per germline, CDR1 LNHDA and CDR2 SQIVND (reference sequence). The CDR3 sequence is 13 residues long. V dropped 10 bases and J dropped 4; count of bases not matched to a gene: 5. DNA for the CDR3: TGTGCCACCAGGGGGCTGGGCACCGGGGAGCTGTTTTTT. Encoded protein: CATRGLGTGELFF. Complete variable domain (other parts from reference TRBV19 and TRBJ2-2): DGGITQSPKYLFRKEGQNVTLSCEQNLNHDAMYWYRQDPGQGLRLIYYSQIVNDFQKGDIAEGYSVSREKKESFPLTVTSAQKNPTAFYLCATRGLGTGELFFGEGSRLTVL.

In this sample, this clonotype turned up a few times. J is TRBJ2-2 and V is TRBV6-5; possible D gene TRBD2, 5 bases. Germline V CDR1 and CDR2: MNHEY, SVGAGI. Between the trimmed V and J ends, which lost 0 bases and 3 bases, there was a span of 8 bases. This CDR3 contains 15 residues. The CDR3 DNA is TGTGCCAGCAGTTACTCGTCGGGGTACACCGGGGAGCTGTTTTTT. Its translation is CASSYSSGYTGELFF.

This clonotype was seen at least ten times. This chain uses TRBV20-1 with TRBJ2-5; D perhaps matches TRBD1 (5 bases). Germline values: CDR1 DFQATT, CDR2 SNEGSKA (reference sequence). This CDR3 is built from 13 residues. The germline V and J ends were trimmed by 6 bases and 3 bases, with 14 bases remaining between them. The CDR3 DNA sequence: TGCAGTGCGACGACAGAGTACAAAGAGACCCAGTACTTC. Amino acid sequence: CSATTEYKETQYF.

The gene calls are TRBV6-1 and TRBJ1-1; D might be TRBD1 (6 bases). The CDR3 has 15 residues. Trimming took 6 bases from V and 2 from J, leaving 16 bases between them. CDR1 and CDR2 from the germline V gene are MNHNS and SASEGT. CDR3 loop: CASSPDYRVNTEAFF. The CDR3 coding sequence is TGTGCCAGCAGCCCCGATTACAGGGTCAACACTGAAGCTTTCTTT.

This clonotype turned up a few times. This CDR3 reads CSATARLAGPYEQYF. The CDR3 region has the DNA TGCAGTGCTACAGCCCGACTAGCGGGACCCTACGAGCAGTACTTC. The V call is TRBV20-1, the J call TRBJ2-7; 11 bases match TRBD2. The V gene's germline CDR1 is DFQATT and CDR2 SNEGSKA (reference sequence). The CDR3 runs to 15 residues. V shed 4 bases and J 2 bases; nucleotides not matched to a gene: 7.